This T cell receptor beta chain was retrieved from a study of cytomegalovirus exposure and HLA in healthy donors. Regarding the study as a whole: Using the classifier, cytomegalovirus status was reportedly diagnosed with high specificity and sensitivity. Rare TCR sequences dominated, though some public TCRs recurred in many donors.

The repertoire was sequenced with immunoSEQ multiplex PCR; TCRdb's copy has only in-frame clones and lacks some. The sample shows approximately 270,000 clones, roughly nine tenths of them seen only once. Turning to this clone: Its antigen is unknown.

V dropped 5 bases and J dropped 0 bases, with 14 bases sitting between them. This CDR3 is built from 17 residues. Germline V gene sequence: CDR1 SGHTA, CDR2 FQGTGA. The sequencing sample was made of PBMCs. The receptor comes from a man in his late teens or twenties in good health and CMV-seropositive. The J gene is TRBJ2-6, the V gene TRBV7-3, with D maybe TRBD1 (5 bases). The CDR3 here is CASSARHGHSGANVLTF. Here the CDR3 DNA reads TGTGCCAGCAGCGCCAGACACGGACACTCTGGGGCCAACGTCCTGACTTTC.